The 13 T cell receptor beta chains presented below share a single source sample, sequenced in a study of T cell repertoires in cytomegalovirus infection. MiXCR, run by TCRdb on the reads, gives a single entry per CDR3 protein. The sample carries about 360,000 distinct CDR3 sequences, about a sixth recorded once. Sequencing input: PBMCs. The receptor set was obtained from a human donor in good health (CMV status not recorded). Some clones in this sample may be carry-over from other donors' samples.

The sample holds many counts of this clonotype. The chain joins TRBV11-2 to TRBJ2-3, with D uncertain. The length of the CDR3 is 11 residues. The V end lost 5 bases, the J end lost 11 bases, and 11 bases lay between the germline ends. Germline-derived CDR1 and CDR2 are SGHAT and FQNNGV. The CDR3 nucleotides are TGTGCCAGCAGCCCCGGACGGAAGCAGTATTTT. Residues: CASSPGRKQYF.

V is TRBV6-5 and J is TRBJ2-7; tentatively, D is TRBD1 (6 bases). The CDR3 extends over 14 amino acids. Trimming took off 5 bases at V and 3 bases at J, with 14 bases between the two ends. Germline V gene sequence: CDR1 MNHEY, CDR2 SVGAGI. The CDR3 DNA sequence: TGTGCCAGCAGTCCCCGACAGGCCCTCTACGAGCAGTACTTC. Protein: CASSPRQALYEQYF.

This clonotype has a count of ten or more. The chain recombines TRBV6-1 with TRBJ1-1, with 7 bases lining up with TRBD1. The CDR3 totals 15 residues. V lost 5 bases to trimming and J lost 5 bases; unmatched junction nucleotides: 11. Germline V gene lookup returns CDR1 MNHNS and CDR2 SASEGT. In DNA, the CDR3 is TGTGCCAGCAGTAGTAGGGTCCAGGGGGGGACTGAAGCTTTCTTT. Its translation is CASSSRVQGGTEAFF.

This chain connects TRBV7-9 to TRBJ2-3; TRBD2 might be the D (6 bases). CDR3 length: 15 residues. The V gene lost 5 bases and the J gene lost 11 bases, with 23 bases spanning the gap. Per the germline V gene, CDR1 is SEHNR and CDR2 is FQNEAQ (reference sequence). The DNA of the CDR3 is TGTGCCAGCAGCCAACGGGACTTATCTTCCTCGGTGCAGTATTTT. Its translation is CASSQRDLSSSVQYF.

The chain employs TRBV19 and TRBJ2-5; D is perhaps TRBD1 or TRBD2 (6 bases each). V lost 3 bases and J lost 4, with 12 bases in between. Per the germline V gene, CDR1 is LNHDA and CDR2 is SQIVND (reference sequence). The CDR3 extends over 14 amino acids. In DNA, the CDR3 is TGTGCCAGTAGTATGGGGGGCGCAGGAGAGACCCAGTACTTC. Amino acid sequence: CASSMGGAGETQYF. Looking up the rest from reference TRBV19 and TRBJ2-5 gives the full variable domain: DGGITQSPKYLFRKEGQNVTLSCEQNLNHDAMYWYRQDPGQGLRLIYYSQIVNDFQKGDIAEGYSVSREKKESFPLTVTSAQKNPTAFYLCASSMGGAGETQYFGPGTRLLVL.

This clonotype has a count of ten or more. The chain has TRBV4-1 and TRBJ2-1, with D uncertain. Germline V gives CDR1 MGHRA, CDR2 YSYEKL. CDR3 length: 17 residues. V was shortened by 0 bases and J by 2 bases, with 14 bases between the two germline ends. CDR3 nucleotide sequence: TGCGCCAGCAGCCAAGATATGCGCGCCCGAACCTACAATGAGCAGTTCTTC. Encoded protein: CASSQDMRARTYNEQFF.

This clonotype has more than one count but fewer than ten. V is TRBV18 and J is TRBJ2-7; 9 nucleotides align to TRBD2. This CDR3 is built from 15 residues. Trimming cost V 4 bases and J 0 bases; bases outside gene matches: 4. The germline gives CDR1 KGHSH, CDR2 LQKENI. CDR3 DNA sequence: TGTGCCAGCTCACGGGCTAGCGGGGACTCCTACGAGCAGTACTTC. This sequence encodes CASSRASGDSYEQYF.

This clonotype came up a few times. The V gene is TRBV25-1, the J gene TRBJ1-6; weak D call: TRBD1 (5 bases). The CDR3 covers 14 residues. V was clipped by 3 bases and J by 9 bases, with 12 bases between them. Germline CDR1 reads MGHDK; CDR2 reads SYGVNS. CDR3 nucleotides: TGTGCCAGCAGTGAGTGGGGGTACCGTTCACCCCTCCACTTT. Protein product: CASSEWGYRSPLHF.

This clonotype was observed at least ten times. This chain links TRBV7-9 with TRBJ2-5, with D possibly being TRBD1 (6 bases). The germline gives CDR1 SEHNR, CDR2 FQNEAQ (reference sequence). The CDR3 has 14 residues. The ends were cut back, 4 bases at V and 2 bases at J, with 11 bases in the middle. The CDR3 is CASSSLGGQETQYF. In DNA, the CDR3 is TGTGCCAGCAGCTCCCTAGGGGGTCAAGAGACCCAGTACTTC.

V is TRBV27 and J is TRBJ2-1; D remains ambiguous. The CDR3 runs 14 residues. Germline V gene lookup returns CDR1 MNHEY and CDR2 SMNVEV (reference sequence). V dropped 7 bases and J dropped 2 bases, with 12 bases sitting between them. The CDR3 sequence is CASTPGGAYNEQFF. For the CDR3, the DNA is TGTGCCAGCACCCCAGGTGGGGCCTACAATGAGCAGTTCTTC.

This clonotype was counted between two and nine times. The J gene is TRBJ1-2, the V gene TRBV12-3 or TRBV12-4; the match to TRBD1 covers 11 bases. V lost 6 bases and J lost 7; bases outside the gene matches: 7. The CDR3 is 14 residues long. The CDR3 loop is CASSGDRGKRGYTF. The CDR3 DNA is TGTGCCAGCAGCGGGGACAGGGGGAAGCGTGGCTACACCTTC.

The chain employs TRBV6-2 or TRBV6-3 and TRBJ2-7, with 9 bases matching TRBD2. This CDR3 spans 15 amino acids. From germline, CDR1 is MNHEY and CDR2 SVGEGT. J gave up 0 bases and V 5 bases, and 5 bases lay outside the gene matches. As DNA, the CDR3 is TGTGCCAGCAGTCGTCTAGCGGGACTCTCCTACGAGCAGTACTTC. As protein: CASSRLAGLSYEQYF.

This clonotype was found many times. The V call is TRBV12-3 or TRBV12-4, the J call TRBJ1-3; no clear D gene. This CDR3 comprises 15 residues. Trimming stripped 2 bases from V and 4 bases from J, with 12 bases between. CDR3 residues: CASSLLPVSGNTIYF. CDR3 coding DNA: TGTGCCAGCAGTTTACTTCCAGTATCAGGAAACACCATATATTTT.